The 30 T cell receptor beta chains given below trace back to one sample, sequenced in a study of tumor-infiltrating lymphocytes in primary liver carcinoma. Each 20-30 mg portion of unsorted bulk tissue served as the source for co-extraction of RNA and DNA. From 500 ng of total RNA, TCR beta-specific cDNA was reverse-transcribed using a constant-region primer. Amplification in three nested multiplex PCR rounds with slightly modified ARM-PCR gave rise to TCR beta libraries. Rounds one and two of PCR, each of roughly 11 cycles, were primed with TRBV1-TRBV30 forward primers and a C-beta reverse primer. TCRdb ran MiXCR on the multiplex PCR reads and lists one entry per CDR3 protein. The sample consists of about 74,000 distinct CDR3 sequences, about 70% of them appearing once. Sequenced input: liver tumor tissue from sampling region 4. Described subset: tumor region T4, right-lateral pole. The receptor set was obtained from a middle-aged man with primary liver carcinoma and hepatitis B virus infection.

The genes are TRBV12-3 or TRBV12-4 and TRBJ2-2; 11 nucleotides match TRBD2. CDR3 size: 17 residues. V lost 6 bases and J lost 5; bases outside the gene matches: 11. CDR3 coding DNA: TGTGCCAGCAGCGCCCCGTTACTAGCGGGAGATACCGGGGAGCTGTTTTTT. Its protein is CASSAPLLAGDTGELFF.

With regard to this clonotype: Its ends do not fully match the called genes, so a read error is possible. The chain is built from TRBV6-1 and TRBJ2-7, with 7 bases matching TRBD1. The CDR3 loop spans 14 amino acids. Germline V gene sequence: CDR1 MNHNS, CDR2 SASEGT. The CDR3 bases are TGTGGCAGCAGTGAAGGGGGCGACTCCTACGAGCAGTACTTC. Protein: CGSSEGGDSYEQYF.

On this clonotype itself: Its ends do not fully match the called genes, so a read error is possible. This chain uses TRBV11-2 with TRBJ2-1, with 9 bases lining up with TRBD2. Germline loops: CDR1 SGHAT, CDR2 FQNNGV. The CDR3 runs 16 residues. CDR3 region: CAISPCPSGRIYEQFF. As DNA, the CDR3 is TGTGCCATCAGCCCGTGCCCCAGCGGGAGGATCTATGAGCAGTTCTTC.

For this clonotype: A read error may explain this, as a much larger clone is one base away. V usage is TRBV18 and J usage is TRBJ2-4; D might be TRBD2 (5 bases). The CDR3 contains 14 residues. CDR1 KGHSH and CDR2 LQKENI come from the germline V gene. The ends were cut back, 2 bases at V and 8 bases at J, with 13 bases in the middle. The CDR3 nucleotides read TGTGCCAGCTCACCAACTAGGTCCGTGTACATTCAGTACTTC. Its translation: CASSPTRSVYIQYF.

The rearrangement uses TRBV5-1 and TRBJ2-1, with TRBD2 identical over 7 bases. Losses at the gene ends were 10 bases for V and 2 bases for J; bases not matched to a gene: 15. Germline V gene data show CDR1 as SGHRS and CDR2 as YFSETQ. The CDR3 runs 16 residues. The CDR3 region is CAGGAGASGPYNEQFF. DNA for the CDR3: TGCGCCGGCGGGGCTGGTGCTAGCGGACCCTACAATGAGCAGTTCTTC.

Of note for this clonotype: The junction shows a germline mismatch at one end, possibly a read error. CDR3 sequence reads: CASSFSGRGTDTRYF. The DNA for the CDR3 is TGTGCCAGCAGCTTTTCTGGGAGGGGGACAGATACGCGGTATTTT. The chain combines TRBV11-2 with TRBJ2-3; D might be TRBD1 or TRBD2, each matching 7 bases. The CDR3 extends over 15 amino acids. Germline CDR1 and CDR2: SGHAT and FQNNGV.

The chain couples TRBV20-1 to TRBJ1-1; D is undetermined. Germline V gene sequence: CDR1 DFQATT, CDR2 SNEGSKA (reference sequence). The CDR3 sequence is 15 residues long. The V end lost 7 bases, the J end lost 2 bases, and 20 bases lay between the germline ends. In DNA, the CDR3 is TGCAGTGTTATCTCCGGAGACGGCATTAACACTGAAGCTTTCTTT. Amino acids: CSVISGDGINTEAFF.

As to this clonotype: One junction end does not reproduce the germline sequence, and a read error may be involved. The chain joins TRBV11-2 to TRBJ2-3; D may correspond to TRBD1 or TRBD2 (6 bases each). This CDR3 contains 16 residues. Germline CDR1 and CDR2: SGHAT and FQNNGV. This chain's CDR3 is CTSSLGVGGLTDMQYF. CDR3 in DNA: TGTACCAGCAGCTTAGGTGTGGGGGGCCTCACAGATATGCAGTATTTT.

A note on this clonotype: A junction boundary mismatches the germline segment, possibly from a read error. The chain uses TRBV10-3 and TRBJ2-6, with D perhaps TRBD1 (5 bases). CDR3 length equals 15 residues. Germline CDR1 ENHRY, CDR2 SYGVKD. Here the CDR3 reads CTISGSTSGANALTF. The CDR3 DNA reads TGTACCATCAGTGGCAGTACTTCTGGGGCCAACGCCCTGACTTTC.

Points on this clonotype: Possible read error: a much larger clone is one base away. The genes are TRBV7-9 and TRBJ1-1, with D hard to call. The CDR3 totals 13 residues. Per the germline V gene, CDR1 is SEHNR and CDR2 is FQNEAQ (reference sequence). Trimming took 1 base from V and 11 from J, leaving 14 bases between them. The CDR3 region has the DNA TGTGCCAGCAGCTTAGGGCAGAGTATAGATGCTTTCTTT. Amino acids: CASSLGQSIDAFF.

Comment on this clonotype: The junction does not match germline at one end; this may be a read error. V usage is TRBV29-1 and J usage is TRBJ2-3; 8 nucleotides line up with TRBD2. The CDR3 sequence is 14 residues long. CDR1 is SQVTM, CDR2 ANQGSEA, per germline. CDR3 in amino acids: CSIDDGGAGDTQYF. CDR3 in DNA: TGCAGCATTGATGACGGGGGGGCAGGAGATACGCAGTATTTT.

V is TRBV6-1 and J is TRBJ1-1; 11 nucleotides match TRBD1. The CDR3 has 17 residues. Losses at the gene ends were 6 bases for V and 6 bases for J; bases not matched to a gene: 15. The germline V gene has CDR1 MNHNS and CDR2 SASEGT. The CDR3 DNA sequence: TGTGCCAGCAGACCCGGGACAGGGGGAACCTACTGGTCTGAAGCTTTCTTT. Encoded protein: CASRPGTGGTYWSEAFF.

Notes on this clonotype: One end of the junction varies from germline; a read error may be responsible. The rearrangement joins TRBV11-2 to TRBJ2-7; D is unresolved. CDR3 length: 12 amino acids. Germline V gives CDR1 SGHAT, CDR2 FQNNGV. CDR3 residues: CDSSLDRRERYF. The CDR3 DNA reads TGTGACAGCAGCTTAGATCGGCGTGAGCGTTACTTC.

Turning to this clonotype: The junction departs from the called germline gene at one end, perhaps through a read error. The chain links TRBV6-6 to TRBJ1-5; TRBD1 aligns across 7 bases. CDR1 is MNHNY, CDR2 SVGAGI, per germline (reference sequence). The CDR3 consists of 14 residues. The CDR3 here is CASATGYSNQPQHF. The CDR3 nucleotides read TGTGCCAGCGCGACAGGGTATAGCAATCAGCCCCAGCACTTT.

Of note for this clonotype: A read error may account for a junction end that differs from germline. The gene calls are TRBV11-2 and TRBJ2-3; D may be TRBD1 or TRBD2 (6 bases each). Germline-derived CDR1 and CDR2 are SGHAT and FQNNGV. The CDR3 totals 16 residues. The CDR3 protein is CASSFDVGGLTDTHYF. The CDR3 DNA sequence: TGTGCCAGCAGTTTTGATGTGGGGGGCCTCACAGATACGCACTATTTT. The full variable domain, completed using reference TRBV11-2 and TRBJ2-3, is EAGVAQSPRYKIIEKRQSVAFWCNPISGHATLYWYQQILGQGPKLLIQFQNNGVVDDSQLPKDRFSAERLKGVDSTLKIQPAKLEDSAVYLCASSFDVGGLTDTHYFGPGTRLTVL.

Concerning this clonotype itself: A much bigger clone sits one base away, suggesting this may be a read error. The V call is TRBV11-1, the J call TRBJ2-1, with a possible D match to TRBD2 (6 bases). The CDR3 spans 15 residues. CDR1 and CDR2 from the germline V gene are SGHAT and FQDESV (reference sequence). V was trimmed by 3 bases and J by 5 bases, leaving 14 bases between them. This chain's CDR3 is CASSFQGLLDNEQFF. As DNA, the CDR3 is TGTGCCAGCAGCTTCCAGGGACTGCTGGACAATGAGCAGTTCTTC.

This clonotype has ten or more counts. The rearrangement links TRBV12-3 or TRBV12-4 to TRBJ2-3, with 9 positions matching TRBD2. This CDR3 has 19 residues. V was clipped by 5 bases and J by 4 bases; unmatched bases: 19. The chain's CDR3 is CASSQDGYSSGRSPDTQYF. CDR3 DNA sequence: TGTGCCAGCAGTCAGGACGGATACTCCAGCGGGAGGTCCCCAGATACGCAGTATTTT.

A note on this clonotype: The germline gene is not matched at one end of the junction; a read error may be the cause. This chain connects TRBV4-2 to TRBJ2-3; D could derive from TRBD1 or TRBD2 (5 bases each). The length of the CDR3 is 16 residues. Germline V lookup: CDR1 LGHNA, CDR2 YNFKEQ. CDR3 amino acids: CASSQGERVGTDTQYF. The CDR3 nucleotides read TGTGCCAGTAGCCAAGGGGAGAGGGTGGGAACAGATACGCAGTATTTT.

As concerns this clonotype: This clone may be a read error of a much larger clone one base away. The genes are TRBV7-9 and TRBJ2-5, with a tentative D call TRBD2 (6 bases). Germline V CDR1 and CDR2: SEHNR, FQNEAQ (reference sequence). This CDR3 spans 11 amino acids. Trimming stripped 4 bases from V and 9 bases from J, with 9 bases between. CDR3 region: CASSSREAQYF. DNA for the CDR3: TGTGCCAGCAGCTCAAGGGAGGCCCAGTACTTC.

About this clonotype: The junction shows a germline mismatch at one end, possibly a read error. The chain recombines TRBV6-1 with TRBJ2-7, with D unresolved. In germline, CDR1 is MNHNS, CDR2 SASEGT. CDR3 length equals 14 residues. The CDR3 sequence: CASSTSVSRYDQYF. The CDR3 bases are TGTGCCAGCAGCACCTCGGTCAGTCGCTACGATCAGTACTTC.

Ten or more counts support this clonotype. The V call is TRBV5-4, the J call TRBJ2-2, with a tentative D call TRBD1 (6 bases). Germline assignment: CDR1 SGHNT and CDR2 YYREEE (reference sequence). The CDR3 loop spans 15 amino acids. With 4 bases removed from V and 3 bases from J, the gap between germline ends came to 13 bases. CDR3 nucleotides: TGTGCCAGCAGCCTCGGGTCAGGGGACACCGGGGAGCTGTTTTTT. Residues: CASSLGSGDTGELFF.

Within the sample, this clonotype is medium-sized. The rearrangement links TRBV29-1 to TRBJ1-1; 8 bases align to TRBD1. This CDR3 spans 13 amino acids. Germline V gene lookup returns CDR1 SQVTM and CDR2 ANQGSEA. V dropped 3 bases and J dropped 4; count of bases not matched to a gene: 4. The CDR3 coding sequence is TGCAGCGTTGACGGTCAGGGGGCCACTGAAGCTTTCTTT. Its protein is CSVDGQGATEAFF.

To note about this clonotype: A read error is likely, as this CDR3 ends without the conserved phenylalanine or tryptophan. This chain's CDR3 is CVSSLNHAGGDSPLHC. CDR3 DNA: TGTGTCAGCAGTTTAAATCACGCAGGGGGAGATTCACCCCTCCACTGT. The rearrangement uses TRBV12-3 or TRBV12-4 and TRBJ1-6; TRBD1 aligns across 7 bases. The CDR3 covers 16 residues.

Turning to this clonotype: The germline gene is not matched at one end of the junction; a read error may be the cause. The rearrangement joins TRBV29-1 to TRBJ2-7; D is perhaps TRBD2 (5 bases). CDR1 is SQVTM, CDR2 ANQGSEA, per germline. The CDR3 consists of 13 residues. Written as DNA, the CDR3 is TGCGGCGTTAGGAATCGCGAGGGCTACGAGCAGTACTTC. This sequence encodes CGVRNREGYEQYF.

For this clonotype: An end of the junction differs from the germline gene, which may be a read error. The chain recombines TRBV5-4 with TRBJ2-5, with D unclear. Per germline, CDR1 SGHNT and CDR2 YYREEE (reference sequence). This CDR3 is built from 14 residues. In nucleotides, the CDR3 is TGTACCAGCAGCCCCTGGCAGGACCAAGAGACCCAGTACTTC. Protein: CTSSPWQDQETQYF.

Comments on this clonotype: The junction departs from germline at one end; a sequencing error may be responsible. This chain uses TRBV11-2 with TRBJ2-3; D may be TRBD2 (6 bases). The CDR3 is 14 residues long. Germline V gene data show CDR1 as SGHAT and CDR2 as FQNNGV. CDR3 amino acids: CAVGAREPADTQYF. The CDR3 DNA is TGTGCCGTAGGGGCACGGGAGCCTGCAGATACACAGTATTTT. The whole variable domain, filled in from reference TRBV11-2 and TRBJ2-3, reads EAGVAQSPRYKIIEKRQSVAFWCNPISGHATLYWYQQILGQGPKLLIQFQNNGVVDDSQLPKDRFSAERLKGVDSTLKIQPAKLEDSAVYLCAVGAREPADTQYFGPGTRLTVL.

Note on this clonotype: Since a much larger clone is just one base distant, this may be a read error. This chain connects TRBV2 to TRBJ1-4; perhaps TRBD1 as D (5 bases). Germline V gene lookup returns CDR1 SNHLY and CDR2 FYNNEI. V was cut by 0 bases and J by 8 bases, with 13 bases left in between. CDR3 size: 15 residues. The chain's CDR3 is CASSEAGHIGEKLFF. The CDR3 coding sequence is TGTGCCAGCAGTGAAGCGGGGCATATCGGGGAAAAACTGTTTTTT. The variable domain in full, completed from reference TRBV2 and TRBJ1-4, reads EPEVTQTPSHQVTQMGQEVILRCVPISNHLYFYWYRQILGQKVEFLVSFYNNEISEKSEIFDDQFSVERPDGSNFTLKIRSTKLEDSAMYFCASSEAGHIGEKLFFGSGTQLSVL.

Notes on this clonotype: The junction departs from the called germline gene at one end, perhaps through a read error. The rearrangement links TRBV5-5 to TRBJ2-2, with unresolved D. The CDR3 consists of 16 residues. Germline lookup yields CDR1 SGHKS and CDR2 YYEKEE (reference sequence). The CDR3 sequence is CASNLDGFVATGELFF. CDR3 nucleotides: TGTGCCAGCAACTTGGATGGGTTTGTCGCCACCGGGGAGCTGTTTTTT.

This clonotype occurred a few times. A much more abundant neighbour one base away suggests this may be a read error. The genes are TRBV7-8 and TRBJ2-1; possible D gene TRBD2, 6 bases. CDR3 length: 11 amino acids. Looked up from germline, CDR1 is SGHVS and CDR2 is FQNEAQ. CDR3 amino acids: CVSSYGTSQFF. The CDR3 nucleotides are TGTGTCAGCAGCTATGGGACTTCCCAGTTCTTC.

This clonotype was counted many times. This chain joins TRBV6-2 or TRBV6-3 and TRBJ1-1; D gene unclear. The length of the CDR3 is 11 residues. V lost 5 bases to trimming and J lost 7 bases, with 8 bases between them. Germline CDR1 MNHEY, CDR2 SVGEGT. The CDR3 spells CASSRGFEAFF. As DNA, the CDR3 is TGTGCCAGCAGTCGGGGATTTGAAGCTTTCTTT.